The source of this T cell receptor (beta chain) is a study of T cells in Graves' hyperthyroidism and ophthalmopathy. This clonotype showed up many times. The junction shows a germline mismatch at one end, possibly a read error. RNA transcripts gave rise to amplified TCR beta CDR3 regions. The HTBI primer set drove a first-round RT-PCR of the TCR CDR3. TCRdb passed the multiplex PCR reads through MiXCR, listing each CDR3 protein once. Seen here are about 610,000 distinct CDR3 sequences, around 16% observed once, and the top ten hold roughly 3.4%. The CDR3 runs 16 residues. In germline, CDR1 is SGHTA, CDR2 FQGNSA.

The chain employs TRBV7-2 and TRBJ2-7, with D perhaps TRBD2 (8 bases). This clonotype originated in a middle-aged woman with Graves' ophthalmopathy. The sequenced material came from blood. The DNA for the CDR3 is TGTGCCAGCAGATTAGCGGGGACAGTCTCAAGCCACGAGCAGTACTTC. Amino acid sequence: CASRLAGTVSSHEQYF.